The 20 T cell receptor beta chains in this list originate from one sample, sequenced in a study of regulatory T cells in long-lasting Graves disease. Time point indicated: newly diagnosed GD, antithyroid drugs for less than 3 months. PBMC RNA was the source of the TCR library. Arm-PCR with iRepertoire HTBI primers amplified the CDR3 regions for these TCR beta libraries. TCRdb processed the multiplex PCR reads anew with MiXCR; each CDR3 protein has one entry. In the table there are 580,000 or so distinct CDR3 sequences, around 16% of which are singletons. This sample also appeared in a second study, on T cells in Graves' hyperthyroidism and ophthalmopathy.

Sample: peripheral blood mononuclear cells (PBMCs), taken at new diagnosis, from a patient treated with antithyroid drugs. The receptor set was obtained from a man in his late teens or twenties with Graves disease.

Only a few counts were recorded for this clonotype. V and J are TRBV7-9 and TRBJ2-3; D may be TRBD1 (5 bases). V dropped 6 bases and J dropped 4 bases, with 20 bases sitting between them. This CDR3 is built from 16 residues. The germline V gene encodes CDR1 SEHNR and CDR2 FQNEAQ (reference sequence). CDR3 sequence: CASRRTRARRPDTQYF. The CDR3 DNA follows: TGTGCCAGCAGAAGAACCAGGGCCCGACGGCCAGATACGCAGTATTTT.

This chain joins TRBV5-1 and TRBJ2-5; no firm D call. The CDR3 has 15 residues. V was shortened by 4 bases and J by 1 base, with 14 bases between the two germline ends. Germline CDR1 is SGHRS and CDR2 is YFSETQ. CDR3 coding DNA: TGCGCCAGCAGCCAAGATTGGGTCTCCCAAGAGACCCAGTACTTC. It is translated as CASSQDWVSQETQYF.

This clonotype was observed at least ten times. The V gene is TRBV20-1, the J gene TRBJ2-2; D gene unclear. Germline V lookup: CDR1 DFQATT, CDR2 SNEGSKA (reference sequence). The CDR3 is 12 residues long. V lost 1 base to trimming and J lost 4 bases, with 4 bases between them. The CDR3 nucleotides read TGCAGTGCTAGAGGGGGCACCGGGGAGCTGTTTTTT. Its protein is CSARGGTGELFF.

Of note for this clonotype: This clone may be a read error of a much larger clone one base away. The rearrangement uses TRBV20-1 and TRBJ2-5, with 9 nucleotides matching TRBD2. The CDR3 spans 14 residues. J gave up 4 bases and V 3 bases, and 6 bases lay outside the gene matches. CDR1 DFQATT and CDR2 SNEGSKA come from the germline V gene (reference sequence). CDR3 sequence: CSASSAGGGETQYF. The CDR3 coding sequence is TGCAGTGCTAGCTCAGCGGGAGGCGGAGAGACCCAGTACTTC.

The chain couples TRBV28 to TRBJ1-5; D is uncertain. CDR1 MDHEN and CDR2 SYDVKM come from the germline V gene. V lost 8 bases and J lost 4, with 9 bases in between. The CDR3 sequence is 12 residues long. CDR3 nucleotide sequence: TGTGCCAGCCAGCTTTTTAATCAGCCCCAGCATTTT. It encodes CASQLFNQPQHF.

As to this clonotype: One base away lies a much larger clone, so this may be a sequencing read error. The chain couples TRBV29-1 to TRBJ2-5; D gene ambiguous. The CDR3 is made up of 15 amino acids. Trimming left V 6 bases short and J 11 bases short, with 28 bases between. Germline values: CDR1 SQVTM, CDR2 ANQGSEA. CDR3 protein: CSVTQDDPSYNEQYF. The CDR3 DNA reads as TGCAGCGTGACCCAGGACGATCCCTCCTACAATGAGCAGTACTTC.

This clonotype came up many times. The DNA for the CDR3 is TGCAGTGCTAGAGTGGGCGAGCAGTACTTC. This encodes CSARVGEQYF. The chain combines TRBV20-1 with TRBJ2-7; no definite D call. V lost 1 base, J lost 6 bases, and 4 bases lay in between. CDR3 size: 10 residues. Germline V CDR1 and CDR2: DFQATT, SNEGSKA (reference sequence).

This clonotype showed up just a few times. The chain joins TRBV7-2 to TRBJ2-3; 8 nucleotides match TRBD2. This CDR3 region has 14 residues. The junction had 6 bases not matched to a gene; V was cut back by 5 bases and J by 5 bases. CDR1 is SGHTA and CDR2 is FQGNSA in the germline V gene. The CDR3 reads CASSRTSLGDTQYF. CDR3 nucleotides: TGTGCCAGCAGCCGGACTAGCCTTGGAGATACGCAGTATTTT.

This clonotype was counted at least ten times. The gene calls are TRBV4-1 and TRBJ2-7, with 7 bases aligning to TRBD2. The length of the CDR3 is 17 residues. Germline CDR1 and CDR2: MGHRA and YSYEKL. Trimming took 1 base from V and 2 from J; bases not matched to a gene: 11. The CDR3 nucleotides read TGCGCCAGCAGCCAAGTAGCGAGCGGCGGGAGTCCCTACGAGCAGTACTTC. It codes for CASSQVASGGSPYEQYF.

This chain connects TRBV9 to TRBJ2-3, with 9 positions matching TRBD2. The germline V gene encodes CDR1 SGDLS and CDR2 YYNGEE. V trimming: 2 bases; J trimming: 6 bases; junction bases outside the gene matches: 13. The CDR3 consists of 17 residues. The chain's CDR3 is CASSVFAGGSFADTQYF. DNA of the CDR3: TGTGCCAGCAGCGTCTTTGCGGGAGGGTCTTTCGCGGATACGCAGTATTTT.

This clonotype appeared many times. DNA for the CDR3: TGTGCCAGCAGCTTGGTAGGTGGGGACAGCTCCTACGAGCAGTACTTC. This translates into CASSLVGGDSSYEQYF. The rearrangement joins TRBV5-5 to TRBJ2-7; TRBD1 agrees at 7 bases. There are 16 residues in the CDR3. Germline V lookup: CDR1 SGHKS, CDR2 YYEKEE (reference sequence). After removal of 0 bases from V and 0 bases from J, the junction contained 6 bases not matched to a gene.

This clonotype was seen a few times. The gene calls are TRBV18 and TRBJ2-5; D is uncertain. The germline CDR1 and CDR2 sequences are KGHSH and LQKENI. The germline V and J ends were trimmed by 0 bases and 6 bases, with 11 bases remaining between them. The length of the CDR3 is 14 residues. The CDR3 loop is CASSPPGSPQTQYF. The CDR3 DNA sequence: TGTGCCAGCTCACCACCAGGCAGCCCCCAGACCCAGTACTTC.

This clonotype was counted many times. The chain employs TRBV20-1 and TRBJ2-5, with 9 bases lining up with TRBD2. Germline V gene data show CDR1 as DFQATT and CDR2 as SNEGSKA (reference sequence). The CDR3 is 14 residues long. The trim removed 0 bases at V and 5 bases at J, leaving 4 bases unmatched. The CDR3, as DNA: TGCAGTGCTAGAGACTTTACTAGCGGGGAGACCCAGTACTTC. Protein sequence: CSARDFTSGETQYF.

This chain uses TRBV15 with TRBJ2-1; 7 positions agree with TRBD2. V lost 4 bases and J lost 9; bases outside the gene matches: 18. From germline, CDR1 is LNHNV and CDR2 YYDKDF (reference sequence). The CDR3 runs 17 residues. The DNA of the CDR3 is TGTGCCACCAGCACCCTAGCGGTCCCCGCCTTTGGCGGTGAGCAGTTCTTC. Translation: CATSTLAVPAFGGEQFF.

The CDR3: CSACREIRADTQYF. In DNA, the CDR3 is TGCAGTGCCTGCCGGGAGATCCGGGCAGATACGCAGTATTTT. The V call is TRBV20-1, the J call TRBJ2-3, with TRBD2 as a possible D gene (6 bases). V was trimmed by 6 bases and J by 4 bases, leaving 17 bases between them. This CDR3 is built from 14 residues. Germline CDR1 reads DFQATT; CDR2 reads SNEGSKA (reference sequence).

This clonotype was seen at least ten times. The rearrangement uses TRBV12-5 and TRBJ2-5; the match to TRBD1 covers 7 bases. Germline assignment: CDR1 LGHNT and CDR2 FRNRAP. J lost 5 bases, V lost 5 bases, and 11 bases had no gene match. There are 15 residues in the CDR3. For the CDR3, the DNA is TGTGCTAGTGGTAATATACAGGGGAATGGGGAGACCCAGTACTTC. It encodes CASGNIQGNGETQYF.

The rearrangement uses TRBV28 and TRBJ1-5; 8 positions agree with TRBD1. Germline V gives CDR1 MDHEN, CDR2 SYDVKM. Trimming at V came to 5 bases and at J to 2 bases, leaving 5 bases not matched to a gene. This CDR3 contains 15 residues. CDR3: CASSDAGGGNQPQHF. CDR3 in DNA: TGTGCCAGCAGTGATGCAGGGGGCGGCAATCAGCCCCAGCATTTT.

This clonotype has at least ten counts. The chain links TRBV5-1 to TRBJ2-7, with D perhaps matching TRBD2 (6 bases). V was trimmed by 4 bases and J by 6 bases, leaving 20 bases between them. Germline CDR1 SGHRS, CDR2 YFSETQ. The CDR3 is 15 residues long. CDR3 in amino acids: CASSPGGSGASEQYF. DNA for the CDR3: TGCGCCAGCAGCCCTGGAGGGTCGGGAGCCTCCGAGCAGTACTTC.

On this clonotype: This sequence is one base from a far larger clone and is likely a read error. This chain joins TRBV28 and TRBJ2-3; no clear D gene. The end of the DNA is better explained by TRBJ1-1, so the J call may be wrong. CDR3 length: 12 residues. CDR1 and CDR2 (germline): MDHEN, SYDVKM. This CDR3 is CASNPLDTEAFF. As DNA, the CDR3 is TGTGCCAGCAACCCTCTGGACACTGAAGCTTTCTTT.

The V call is TRBV11-2, the J call TRBJ2-1, with 10 bases fitting TRBD2. Trimming removed 5 bases from V and 8 bases from J; junction bases left unmatched: 6. The V gene's germline CDR1 is SGHAT and CDR2 FQNNGV. This CDR3 is 14 amino acids long. The CDR3 sequence is CASSQEGTSDEQFF. The CDR3, as DNA: TGTGCCAGCAGCCAAGAGGGGACTAGCGATGAGCAGTTCTTC.